The present TCR beta chain was sequenced within a study of T cell responses to AZD1222 COVID-19 vaccine (dated by TCRdb to about 2021). For the wider study: A total of approximately 240 trial participants underwent TCR sequencing, of whom 200 to 220 received two doses of AZD1222 and some 25 received two doses of the MenACWY control vaccine. Trial participants were enrolled by age into subgroups of 18-55, 56-69 and 70-plus years, and around 140, 26 and 57 TCR-sequenced participants, respectively, were included in these subgroups. General findings and caveats noted by the study authors: CD4 TCRs associated with the vaccine covered the entire spike protein, and the dominant responses were in regions 160-218 and 743-854. Spike-specific TCR breadth and depth rose significantly after two AZD1222 doses compared with day 0 and with MenACWY recipients. No day 14 peak-response samples were available, so repertoires were characterized only after the peak T cell response. Conclusions about previously exposed vaccinees are limited, since just a handful of AZD1222 recipients were seropositive for SARS-CoV-2 at baseline. In the small 56-69-year group, the increase in depth fell short of significance, most likely because of low power. Reportedly, close to half of the unique spike-specific TCRs recognized epitopes lying outside the regions that are mutated in the B.1.351 and B.1.1.7 variants. Most participants were white British and females outnumbered males, and the authors suggested that clonal diversity may have been underestimated.

Of note for this clone: Which antigen it targets is not known. No base quality values were provided; no much bigger clone lies one nucleotide off.

Reading the germline V gene gives CDR1 SGHNT and CDR2 YENEEA. Trimming takes 5 bases off V and 0 bases off J; junction bases not matched to a gene: 8. Its CDR3 holds 17 amino acids, cysteine through phenylalanine. Of the read, only the CDR3 DNA is kept; its 51 bases are in frame from base 1. The CDR3 regions of human TCRbeta chains were analyzed by immunosequencing. The authors' analysis ran thus. TCRs in the repertoires were compared against a reference library of SARS-CoV-2-specific TCRs that had been generated with the MIRA antigen-specificity platform. Breadth meant the fraction of unique TCRs that were SARS-CoV-2-associated, whereas depth meant the fraction of total T cells that were SARS-CoV-2-associated. Using the MIRA data, each spike-specific TCR was assigned both to the spike region to which the TCR was reactive and to a CD4 or CD8 class. Log10-transformed breadth and depth values were compared by one-way ANOVA with Sidak's multiple comparisons tests. TCRdb obtained this table from immuneACCESS and retained in-frame rearrangements with V and J assigned. These tables miss some clones; where compared with another copy, unresolved V genes account for less than half of the shortfall, and the remainder is unexplained. D and trimming were read from the DNA, whereas the V and J calls and clone size are those reported in that table. The sample yields 130,000 to 150,000 clones; 75% to 90% were counted once. The ten largest clones capture roughly 4.3% of the sample.

The time point label corresponds to: baseline before first vaccination. The treatment or condition label for this specimen denotes: meningococcal conjugate vaccine given as trial control. Vaccinee samples came from UK trials COV001 and COV002, including a single-blind randomized controlled phase 2/3 trial of AZD1222 (ChAdOx1 nCoV-19) in healthy adults. For TCRbeta chain sequencing, PBMC samples from trial participants were taken at day 0 and at day 28 after the second dose. This material consisted of peripheral blood, taken on day 0 of MenACWY control vaccination. The clonotype was recovered from an adult in good health. The chain is encoded by TRBV11-3 joined to TRBJ2-7, with 12 bases matching TRBD2. The CDR3 in this case is CASSPRLAGDLSYEQYF. Here is the DNA: TGTGCCAGCAGCCCTCGACTAGCGGGGGACCTCTCCTACGAGCAGTACTTC.